These 19 T cell receptor beta chains were all obtained from the same sample, sequenced in a study of cytomegalovirus exposure and HLA in healthy donors. Some clones are missing from TCRdb's copy, which holds only in-frame ones; the method was immunoSEQ multiplex PCR. The sample has 66,000 or so clones, about 97% seen once. Sequenced sample: PBMCs. Receptor source: a woman aged 18-30 years in good health and CMV-seropositive.

V and J are TRBV9 and TRBJ2-1, with D perhaps matching TRBD2 (6 bases). Germline CDR1 SGDLS, CDR2 YYNGEE. V lost 0 bases, J lost 2 bases, and 12 bases lay in between. The CDR3 loop spans 16 amino acids. The DNA of the CDR3 is TGTGCCAGCAGCGTAGAAAGTAGCGGAACCTACAATGAGCAGTTCTTC. Protein: CASSVESSGTYNEQFF.

This rearrangement joins TRBV7-9 to TRBJ2-5; unclear D gene. The CDR3 loop spans 14 amino acids. Trimming shortened V by 2 bases and J by 2 bases, and 9 bases separated the two germline ends. Per germline, CDR1 SEHNR and CDR2 FQNEAQ (reference sequence). CDR3 nucleotides: TGTGCCAGCAGCTTAATAGCAGCTCAAGAGACCCAGTACTTC. It specifies CASSLIAAQETQYF.

CDR3 protein: CAISEWEARVSGNTIYF. CDR3 DNA sequence: TGTGCCATCAGTGAGTGGGAAGCGAGGGTTTCTGGAAACACCATATATTTT. The rearrangement links TRBV10-3 to TRBJ1-3, with D unresolved. CDR3 length: 17 amino acids. Per germline, CDR1 ENHRY and CDR2 SYGVKD. The V and J ends lost 1 base and 1 base respectively, with 14 bases between them.

This sequence joins TRBV28 and TRBJ2-7, with D possibly TRBD2 on 6 matching bases. Germline loops: CDR1 MDHEN, CDR2 SYDVKM. The CDR3 length is 12 residues. V gave up 7 bases and J gave up 9 bases, with 16 bases separating them. CDR3 protein: CASTPDGGGQYF. The CDR3 DNA sequence: TGTGCCAGCACTCCGGACGGGGGTGGGCAGTACTTC.

The chain employs TRBV29-1 and TRBJ2-1; 11 nucleotides line up with TRBD2. Per the germline V gene, CDR1 is SQVTM and CDR2 is ANQGSEA. Trimming removed 3 bases from V and 4 bases from J; junction bases left unmatched: 5. There are 15 residues in the CDR3. In nucleotides, the CDR3 is TGCAGCGTTGACCAACTAGCGGGAGTATACAATGAGCAGTTCTTC. It codes for CSVDQLAGVYNEQFF.

This clone appeared a single time. The chain joins TRBV27 to TRBJ2-1; possibly TRBD2 for D (6 bases). V gave up 3 bases and J gave up 5 bases, with 14 bases separating them. This CDR3 has 15 amino acids. From germline, CDR1 is MNHEY and CDR2 SMNVEV (reference sequence). CDR3 residues: CASSFVPTSNNEQFF. The CDR3 nucleotides read TGTGCCAGCAGTTTCGTACCGACTAGTAACAATGAGCAGTTCTTC.

This chain connects TRBV19 to TRBJ1-4; weak D call: TRBD1 (6 bases). The length of the CDR3 is 15 residues. Deletions cut 3 bases from V and 7 bases from J, with 15 bases between. Germline CDR1 reads LNHDA; CDR2 reads SQIVND (reference sequence). CDR3 loop: CASSIYWTDTEKLFF. The DNA of the CDR3 is TGTGCCAGTAGTATTTACTGGACAGACACTGAAAAACTGTTTTTT.

The chain joins TRBV6-1 to TRBJ2-1, with D tentatively TRBD2 (5 bases). The germline gives CDR1 MNHNS, CDR2 SASEGT. V dropped 1 base and J dropped 8 bases, with 15 bases sitting between them. The CDR3 runs 15 residues. CDR3 in amino acids: CASSEGHGVGYEQFF. The DNA for the CDR3 is TGTGCCAGCAGTGAAGGGCACGGGGTGGGGTATGAGCAGTTCTTC.

The genes are TRBV9 and TRBJ1-4; TRBD1 might be the D (5 bases). V gave up 4 bases and J gave up 5 bases, with 15 bases separating them. CDR1 and CDR2 from the germline V gene are SGDLS and YYNGEE. This CDR3 region has 15 residues. The CDR3 sequence is CASSPFGGTNEKLFF. The CDR3 bases are TGTGCCAGCAGCCCGTTTGGGGGGACGAATGAAAAACTGTTTTTT.

This chain joins TRBV5-4 and TRBJ1-2; D not resolved. The CDR3 loop spans 16 amino acids. Germline V gives CDR1 SGHNT, CDR2 YYREEE (reference sequence). V lost 4 bases, J lost 4 bases, and 20 bases lay in between. The DNA of the CDR3 is TGTGCCAGCAGCCCTAGGCCCGTGATGAGGGTCTATGGCTACACCTTC. Its translation: CASSPRPVMRVYGYTF.

The chain links TRBV6-5 to TRBJ2-1, with 8 bases identical to TRBD2. CDR3 length: 15 amino acids. The V gene end was trimmed by 6 bases and the J gene end by 8 bases; junction bases not matched to a gene: 12. CDR1 is MNHEY, CDR2 SVGAGI, per germline. As DNA, the CDR3 is TGTGCCAGCAGGACCTTGGGACTAGACACCCATGAGCAGTTCTTC. Its translation: CASRTLGLDTHEQFF.

This sequence joins TRBV28 and TRBJ2-5, with 12 bases identical to TRBD2. This CDR3 is built from 16 residues. Germline V lookup: CDR1 MDHEN, CDR2 SYDVKM. J gave up 5 bases and V 4 bases, and 8 bases lay outside the gene matches. CDR3 bases: TGTGCCAGCAGTTCGATGACTAGCGGGAGAACGGAGACCCAGTACTTC. Its translation: CASSSMTSGRTETQYF.

The rearrangement joins TRBV6-6 to TRBJ1-3; D is perhaps TRBD1 (6 bases). The CDR3 has 16 amino acids. Germline CDR1 reads MNHNY; CDR2 reads SVGAGI (reference sequence). Deletions cut 0 bases from V and 2 bases from J, with 11 bases between. Here the CDR3 DNA reads TGTGCCAGCAGTTACTCGGTCAGGGGCGCTGGAAACACCATATATTTT. It codes for CASSYSVRGAGNTIYF.

The genes are TRBV30 and TRBJ1-4, with 7 bases identical to TRBD1. V was clipped by 3 bases and J by 4 bases; unmatched bases: 8. The CDR3 covers 15 residues. CDR1 GTSNPN and CDR2 SVGIG come from the germline V gene (reference sequence). The CDR3 nucleotides read TGTGCCTGGAGCCGCGGCAGGGGGATTAATGAAAAACTGTTTTTT. This translates into CAWSRGRGINEKLFF.

This clone was detected only once. This chain links TRBV11-3 with TRBJ2-3, with a possible D match to TRBD2 (5 bases). Trimming stripped 5 bases from V and 0 bases from J, with 15 bases between. From germline, CDR1 is SGHNT and CDR2 YENEEA. The CDR3 has 16 amino acids. DNA for the CDR3: TGTGCCAGCAGCCCTAGCATTTTCCCTAGCACAGATACGCAGTATTTT. Its translation is CASSPSIFPSTDTQYF.

The rearrangement uses TRBV7-9 and TRBJ2-7; TRBD2 matches at 12 bases. The CDR3 covers 15 residues. With 3 bases clipped from V and 5 bases from J, the junction kept 5 bases outside the gene matches. In germline, CDR1 is SEHNR, CDR2 FQNEAQ (reference sequence). The CDR3 DNA reads TGTGCCAGCAGCTTTCGGACTAGCGGGAACCACGAGCAGTACTTC. This encodes CASSFRTSGNHEQYF. Full variable domain (missing parts from reference TRBV7-9 and TRBJ2-7): DTGVSQNPRHKITKRGQNVTFRCDPISEHNRLYWYRQTLGQGPEFLTYFQNEAQLEKSRLLSDRFSAERPKGSFSTLEIQRTEQGDSAMYLCASSFRTSGNHEQYFGPGTRLTVT.

Only one count was recorded for this clone. The genes are TRBV28 and TRBJ1-1; no clear D gene. The CDR3 consists of 13 residues. V was shortened by 6 bases and J by 0 bases, with 8 bases between the two germline ends. Germline V gene data show CDR1 as MDHEN and CDR2 as SYDVKM. CDR3 amino acids: CASSYVLNTEAFF. CDR3 nucleotide sequence: TGTGCCAGCAGCTACGTACTGAACACTGAAGCTTTCTTT.

The J gene is TRBJ2-5, the V gene TRBV7-9, with TRBD2 matching over 9 bases. Germline V gene lookup returns CDR1 SEHNR and CDR2 FQNEAQ (reference sequence). This CDR3 is 17 amino acids long. The V gene end was trimmed by 7 bases and the J gene end by 4 bases; junction bases not matched to a gene: 16. The CDR3 nucleotides are TGTGCCAGCAACAAACTAGCGGGCCGAGAAGGTGGAGAGACCCAGTACTTC. Protein product: CASNKLAGREGGETQYF.

V usage is TRBV2 and J usage is TRBJ2-1; 7 nucleotides agree with TRBD2. The V gene's germline CDR1 is SNHLY and CDR2 FYNNEI. The CDR3 spans 14 residues. V was pared by 4 bases and J by 5 bases, with 5 bases of the junction left unmatched. CDR3 region: CASSGRDYNNEQFF. Here the CDR3 DNA reads TGTGCCAGCAGTGGTAGGGACTATAACAATGAGCAGTTCTTC.